These 21 T cell receptor beta chains originate from one sample sequenced in a study of blood T cell repertoires in COVID-19. The assay was immunoSEQ multiplex PCR, and TCRdb's table has in-frame clones only and misses some. In the table there are around 170,000 clones, around 83% of which are singletons. Sequencing was performed on peripheral blood. The receptors shown here come from a woman aged 40 to 50 with acute or convalescent COVID-19.

V and J are TRBV9 and TRBJ1-3; unclear D gene. This CDR3 spans 14 amino acids. Germline CDR1 SGDLS, CDR2 YYNGEE. The V end was cut by 4 bases, the J end by 4 bases, with 12 bases between. CDR3 bases: TGTGCCAGCAGCACCAGTGATTACGGAAACACCATATATTTT. This encodes CASSTSDYGNTIYF.

The chain carries TRBV27 and TRBJ2-1; 14 nucleotides line up with TRBD2. Germline V gene lookup returns CDR1 MNHEY and CDR2 SMNVEV (reference sequence). The CDR3 loop spans 15 amino acids. With 5 bases clipped from V and 13 bases from J, the junction kept 10 bases outside the gene matches. This CDR3 reads CASSLSTSGRAKQFF. The CDR3 nucleotides read TGTGCCAGCAGTCTTTCGACTAGCGGGAGGGCCAAACAGTTCTTC.

This chain joins TRBV20-1 and TRBJ2-7; D may be TRBD1 (6 bases). Germline V gene lookup returns CDR1 DFQATT and CDR2 SNEGSKA (reference sequence). CDR3 length: 11 amino acids. V was pared by 5 bases and J by 4 bases, with 9 bases between. As DNA, the CDR3 is TGCAGTGCTGATGACAGGTACGAGCAGTACTTC. The encoded protein is CSADDRYEQYF.

This chain uses TRBV15 with TRBJ2-1, with 12 bases matching TRBD2. This CDR3 contains 15 residues. V was clipped by 4 bases and J by 8 bases; unmatched bases: 6. Germline CDR1 reads LNHNV; CDR2 reads YYDKDF (reference sequence). CDR3: CATSTRLAGDDEQFF. The CDR3 nucleotides read TGTGCCACCAGCACCAGACTAGCGGGGGATGATGAGCAGTTCTTC.

The chain links TRBV4-1 to TRBJ1-1; possibly TRBD1 for D (5 bases). Between the trimmed V and J ends, which lost 1 base and 6 bases, there was a span of 15 bases. Germline-derived CDR1 and CDR2 are MGHRA and YSYEKL. The CDR3 runs 15 residues. The CDR3 spells CASSQGPLATAEAFF. Here the CDR3 DNA reads TGCGCCAGCAGCCAAGGGCCCCTCGCGACAGCTGAAGCTTTCTTT.

The CDR3 reads CAISERGGPTEAFF. CDR3 nucleotide sequence: TGTGCCATCAGTGAGCGCGGGGGACCGACTGAAGCTTTCTTT. The V and J genes are TRBV10-3 and TRBJ1-1, with TRBD1 as a possible D gene (5 bases). The CDR3 covers 14 residues. In germline, CDR1 is ENHRY, CDR2 SYGVKD. Trimming cost V 2 bases and J 5 bases, with 12 bases left between them.

V usage is TRBV5-6 and J usage is TRBJ2-3; D possibly corresponds to TRBD2 (6 bases). The V end lost 3 bases, the J end lost 6 bases, and 11 bases lay between the germline ends. CDR3 length equals 13 residues. CDR1 is SGHDT and CDR2 is YYEEEE in the germline V gene. The CDR3 loop is CASSWGTLDTQYF. In DNA form, the CDR3 reads TGTGCCAGCAGCTGGGGGACTTTGGATACGCAGTATTTT.

The DNA of the CDR3 is TGTGCCAGCAGCTTCGGGACTAGATCTACCTACGAGCAGTACTTC. It codes for CASSFGTRSTYEQYF. This chain uses TRBV7-8 with TRBJ2-7, with 8 bases matching TRBD2. Germline assignment: CDR1 SGHVS and CDR2 FQNEAQ. The CDR3 covers 15 residues. The junction had 6 bases not matched to a gene; V was cut back by 3 bases and J by 2 bases.

The count of this clone is one. This chain connects TRBV29-1 to TRBJ1-1; 11 bases agree with TRBD1. There are 15 residues in the CDR3. Germline V gene sequence: CDR1 SQVTM, CDR2 ANQGSEA. With 4 bases clipped from V and 3 bases from J, the junction kept 7 bases outside the gene matches. The CDR3: CSVAGTGGIHTEAFF. The CDR3 coding sequence is TGCAGCGTTGCCGGGACAGGGGGAATTCACACTGAAGCTTTCTTT.

The chain recombines TRBV3-1 (or the pseudogene TRBV3-2) with TRBJ2-3; D possibly corresponds to TRBD2 (6 bases). CDR1 is LGHDT, CDR2 YNNKEL, per germline (reference sequence). Trimming took off 0 bases at V and 6 bases at J, with 7 bases between the two ends. The CDR3 has 13 amino acids. In nucleotides, the CDR3 is TGTGCCAGCAGCCAAGATGGGGGGGATACGCAGTATTTT. Its protein is CASSQDGGDTQYF.

This clone was detected a few times. The J gene is TRBJ2-4, the V gene TRBV28, with D hard to call. V lost 6 bases to trimming and J lost 1 base, with 10 bases between them. Per the germline V gene, CDR1 is MDHEN and CDR2 is SYDVKM. This CDR3 is built from 14 residues. CDR3 coding DNA: TGTGCCAGCAGCCGCGGCACCGCCAAAAACATTCAGTACTTC. Encoded protein: CASSRGTAKNIQYF. The variable domain in full, completed from reference TRBV28 and TRBJ2-4, reads DVKVTQSSRYLVKRTGEKVFLECVQDMDHENMFWYRQDPGLGLRLIYFSYDVKMKEKGDIPEGYSVSREKKERFSLILESASTNQTSMYLCASSRGTAKNIQYFGAGTRLSVL.

This clone was observed a single time. V is TRBV18 and J is TRBJ1-5, with a weak D call TRBD1 (6 bases). This CDR3 region has 17 residues. In germline, CDR1 is KGHSH, CDR2 LQKENI. V lost 0 bases to trimming and J lost 4 bases, with 16 bases between them. CDR3 DNA: TGTGCCAGCTCACCACCGTGGGGGGCCGGGGGGAATCAGCCCCAGCATTTT. It translates to CASSPPWGAGGNQPQHF.

This clone showed up just a few times. The chain has TRBV28 and TRBJ2-3; TRBD1 aligns across 7 bases. The CDR3 runs to 16 residues. Trimming removed 7 bases from V and 1 base from J; junction bases left unmatched: 11. From germline, CDR1 is MDHEN and CDR2 SYDVKM. CDR3 nucleotide sequence: TGTGCCAGCACCGACAGGGATATATGGGGCACAGATACGCAGTATTTT. It is translated as CASTDRDIWGTDTQYF.

The chain carries TRBV5-4 and TRBJ2-1, with TRBD2 identical over 7 bases. The V gene end was trimmed by 2 bases and the J gene end by 10 bases; junction bases not matched to a gene: 6. CDR3 size: 13 residues. Germline-derived CDR1 and CDR2 are SGHNT and YYREEE (reference sequence). CDR3 amino acids: CASSFAGEPEQFF. CDR3 coding DNA: TGTGCCAGCAGCTTTGCGGGAGAACCCGAGCAGTTCTTC.

The chain has TRBV7-2 and TRBJ1-6, with TRBD1 as a possible D gene (5 bases). The ends were cut back, 1 base at V and 7 bases at J, with 11 bases in the middle. Germline V gene data show CDR1 as SGHTA and CDR2 as FQGNSA. There are 15 residues in the CDR3. The CDR3 nucleotides read TGTGCCAGCAGCTTAGATGGGGGGGAGAATTCACCCCTCCACTTT. It translates to CASSLDGGENSPLHF.

This chain links TRBV7-6 with TRBJ2-5, with D possibly matching TRBD2 (6 bases). The CDR3 totals 19 residues. Germline CDR1 and CDR2: SGHVS and FNYEAQ. The V gene lost 3 bases and the J gene lost 1 base, with 24 bases spanning the gap. In DNA, the CDR3 is TGTGCCAGCAGCTTTCCATCCCGGGCGGGAAAGCGGTTCCAAGAGACCCAGTACTTC. The encoded protein is CASSFPSRAGKRFQETQYF.

V and J are TRBV5-5 and TRBJ2-7; 13 nucleotides align to TRBD2. This CDR3 region has 17 residues. The junction had 15 bases not matched to a gene; V was cut back by 3 bases and J by 9 bases. Looked up from germline, CDR1 is SGHKS and CDR2 is YYEKEE (reference sequence). The CDR3 coding sequence is TGTGCCAGCAGCTCTCGGACTAGCGGGAGAAGTGTAAGTCGGCAGTACTTC. Amino acid sequence: CASSSRTSGRSVSRQYF.

The V and J genes are TRBV6-5 and TRBJ2-5; D gene ambiguous. CDR3 length equals 12 residues. V was pared by 6 bases and J by 7 bases, with 12 bases between. The germline V gene encodes CDR1 MNHEY and CDR2 SVGAGI. Written as DNA, the CDR3 is TGTGCCAGCAGAGAGACGACTGGGACCCAGTACTTC. This encodes CASRETTGTQYF.

The rearrangement uses TRBV14 and TRBJ1-5; a possible D gene is TRBD1 (6 bases). CDR3 size: 13 residues. Trimming left V 1 base short and J 10 bases short, with 11 bases between. The germline CDR1 and CDR2 sequences are SGHDN and FVKESK. CDR3 residues: CASSQGQVSPQHF. The CDR3, as DNA: TGTGCCAGCAGCCAAGGACAGGTCAGCCCCCAGCATTTT.

This clone has only one observation. The junction shows a germline mismatch at one end, possibly a read error. The chain links TRBV15 to TRBJ2-3; possibly TRBD2 for D (7 bases). CDR1 is LNHNV, CDR2 YYDKDF, per germline (reference sequence). The CDR3 loop spans 14 amino acids. The CDR3 DNA follows: TGTGCCACCGGCAGGGGCGGGAGTTCAGATACGCAGTATTTT. Amino acid sequence: CATGRGGSSDTQYF.

The V call is TRBV6-1, the J call TRBJ1-3; weak D call: TRBD1 (5 bases). Germline CDR1 reads MNHNS; CDR2 reads SASEGT. The CDR3 has 16 residues. V was clipped by 3 bases and J by 0 bases, with 12 bases between them. Here the CDR3 DNA reads TGTGCCAGCAGTGAGTGGGACTCAAGCTCTGGAAACACCATATATTTT. This codes for CASSEWDSSSGNTIYF.